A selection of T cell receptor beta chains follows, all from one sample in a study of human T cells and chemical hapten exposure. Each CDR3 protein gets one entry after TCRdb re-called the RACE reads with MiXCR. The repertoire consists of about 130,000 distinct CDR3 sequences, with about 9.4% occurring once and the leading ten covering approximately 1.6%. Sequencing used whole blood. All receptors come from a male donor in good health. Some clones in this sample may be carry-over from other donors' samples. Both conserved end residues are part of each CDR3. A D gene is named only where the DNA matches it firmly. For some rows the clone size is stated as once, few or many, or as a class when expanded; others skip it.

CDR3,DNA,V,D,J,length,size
CASSLRPSMNTEAFF,TGTGCCAGCAGCTTAAGACCGAGCATGAACACTGAAGCTTTCTTT,TRBV5-5,NA,TRBJ1-1,15,NA
CASSGYGQGQTYYGYTF,TGTGCCAGCAGTGGGTATGGACAGGGCCAAACCTACTATGGCTACACCTTC,TRBV9,TRBD1,TRBJ1-2,17,many
CASSHAVNSNTGELFF,TGCGCCAGCAGCCATGCCGTTAACTCGAACACCGGGGAGCTGTTTTTT,TRBV4-3,NA,TRBJ2-2,16,few
CASSQGQSVNTEAFF,TGCGCCAGCAGCCAAGGGCAGAGCGTGAACACTGAAGCTTTCTTT,TRBV4-1,NA,TRBJ1-1,15,many
CASSQVRPGLLSTPGEETQYF,TGTGCCAGCAGCCAAGTAAGACCGGGACTTTTATCCACTCCGGGGGAAGAGACCCAGTACTTC,TRBV14,NA,TRBJ2-5,21,NA
CASSPVPTGVKNIQYF,TGTGCCAGCTCACCAGTCCCGACAGGGGTCAAAAACATTCAGTACTTC,TRBV18,TRBD1,TRBJ2-4,16,NA
CASSPGHQLTYEQYF,TGCGCCAGCAGCCCGGGACACCAATTAACCTACGAGCAGTACTTC,TRBV5-1,NA,TRBJ2-7,15,many
CASRLLESTPGQTQYF,TGTGCCAGCAGACTACTGGAATCTACACCGGGACAGACGCAGTATTTT,TRBV6-5,TRBD1,TRBJ2-3,16,NA
CASSLSPRGAPTYEQYF,TGCGCCAGCAGCTTGTCCCCGCGCGGAGCGCCTACCTACGAGCAGTACTTC,TRBV5-1,NA,TRBJ2-7,17,many
CASSIGPRGTEAFF,TGTGCCAGCAGCATCGGTCCCAGGGGGACTGAAGCTTTCTTT,TRBV7-2,TRBD1,TRBJ1-1,14,many
CASSLAYEQFF,TGTGCCAGCAGCTTAGCGTATGAGCAGTTCTTC,TRBV7-2,NA,TRBJ2-1,11,NA
CASSESVWSWANYGYTF,TGCGCCAGCAGTGAGTCCGTCTGGTCCTGGGCTAACTATGGCTACACCTTC,TRBV10-2,NA,TRBJ1-2,17,NA
CASSWNRTSGGELFF,TGTGCCAGCAGCTGGAATCGGACTAGCGGCGGGGAGCTGTTTTTT,TRBV7-9,TRBD2,TRBJ2-2,15,few
CASSPLAGGPYEQYF,TGTGCCAGCAGCCCATTAGCGGGGGGCCCCTACGAGCAGTACTTC,TRBV7-9,TRBD2,TRBJ2-7,15,few
CASSSTGYNEQFF,TGTGCCAGCAGTTCGACAGGTTACAATGAGCAGTTCTTC,TRBV12-3/TRBV12-4,NA,TRBJ2-1,13,few
CASSFGQGQEAFF,TGTGCCAGCAGCTTCGGACAGGGGCAAGAAGCTTTCTTT,TRBV5-5,TRBD1,TRBJ1-1,13,NA
CASSVWDRADNEQFF,TGTGCCAGCAGCGTATGGGACAGGGCGGACAATGAGCAGTTCTTC,TRBV5-5,TRBD1,TRBJ2-1,15,NA
CASSQDQAGGFQETQYF,TGTGCCAGCAGCCAAGATCAAGCGGGAGGTTTCCAAGAGACCCAGTACTTC,TRBV3-1,TRBD2,TRBJ2-5,17,many
CASREDIQNTEAFF,TGCGCCAGCCGCGAGGACATTCAAAACACTGAAGCTTTCTTT,TRBV5-1,NA,TRBJ1-1,14,NA
CASKGRREGIADTQYF,TGTGCCAGCAAAGGCCGGCGGGAGGGGATCGCAGATACGCAGTATTTT,TRBV28,TRBD2,TRBJ2-3,16,NA
CASSFEATDPYEQYF,TGTGCCAGCAGTTTCGAAGCGACGGACCCCTACGAGCAGTACTTC,TRBV12-3/TRBV12-4,NA,TRBJ2-7,15,many
CASSLVGTGGSNQPQHF,TGTGCCAGCAGCTTAGTTGGGACAGGGGGAAGCAATCAGCCCCAGCATTTT,TRBV11-2,TRBD1,TRBJ1-5,17,NA
CASSIGQNQPQHF,TGTGCCAGTAGTATCGGACAGAATCAGCCCCAGCATTTT,TRBV19,NA,TRBJ1-5,13,NA
CASSSQGVNEKLFF,TGTGCCAGCAGTTCACAGGGGGTGAATGAAAAACTGTTTTTT,TRBV2,TRBD1,TRBJ1-4,14,many
CASSQAPLGFYNEQFF,TGTGCCAGCAGCCAAGCCCCGTTGGGGTTCTACAATGAGCAGTTCTTC,TRBV14,NA,TRBJ2-1,16,NA
CASSLADGTGGPLAPDGYTF,TGTGCCAGCAGCTTAGCGGATGGGACAGGGGGCCCCTTGGCCCCAGATGGCTACACCTTC,TRBV7-9,TRBD1,TRBJ1-2,20,few
CSVNGQGQLFF,TGCAGCGTTAACGGACAGGGACAACTGTTTTTT,TRBV29-1,TRBD1,TRBJ1-4,11,few
CASRNPTGNEKLFF,TGTGCCAGCAGAAACCCGACAGGGAACGAAAAACTGTTTTTT,TRBV12-3/TRBV12-4,TRBD1,TRBJ1-4,14,few
CASSRGGPINQPQHF,TGTGCCAGCAGTAGAGGAGGACCGATTAATCAGCCCCAGCATTTT,TRBV28,NA,TRBJ1-5,15,few
CASSLGWGAAQETQYF,TGTGCCAGCAGTTTAGGATGGGGGGCCGCCCAAGAGACCCAGTACTTC,TRBV27,NA,TRBJ2-5,16,many
CASSWVLGDRYSNQPQHF,TGTGCCAGCAGTTGGGTCCTGGGCGACAGGTATAGCAATCAGCCCCAGCATTTT,TRBV12-3/TRBV12-4,NA,TRBJ1-5,18,NA
CASSLEGQGGFYEQYF,TGTGCCAGCAGTTTAGAGGGCCAGGGCGGTTTCTACGAGCAGTACTTC,TRBV12-3/TRBV12-4,NA,TRBJ2-7,16,NA
CASSQGGAAGELFF,TGTGCCAGCAGCCAAGGCGGGGCCGCCGGGGAGCTGTTTTTT,TRBV14,NA,TRBJ2-2,14,few
CASSQDRGLTDTQYF,TGCGCCAGCAGCCAAGATCGGGGGCTCACAGATACGCAGTATTTT,TRBV4-3,NA,TRBJ2-3,15,NA
CASSHGTGGRNTEAFF,TGCGCCAGCAGCCATGGGACAGGGGGAAGGAACACTGAAGCTTTCTTT,TRBV4-1,TRBD1,TRBJ1-1,16,NA
CASSQDLWSSYNEQFF,TGCGCCAGCAGCCAAGATCTATGGAGCTCCTACAATGAGCAGTTCTTC,TRBV4-1,NA,TRBJ2-1,16,few
CASSLYNPSGNTIYF,TGTGCCAGCAGCTTATACAATCCGTCGGGAAACACCATATATTTT,TRBV7-9,NA,TRBJ1-3,15,many
CASTPESREQYF,TGTGCCAGCACCCCCGAGTCAAGAGAGCAGTACTTC,TRBV6-1,NA,TRBJ2-7,12,NA
CSARGQRESPLHF,TGCAGTGCTAGAGGTCAGCGGGAATCACCCCTCCACTTT,TRBV20-1,NA,TRBJ1-6,13,few
CSVGGSTGVQPQHF,TGCAGCGTTGGGGGGTCTACAGGGGTCCAGCCCCAGCATTTT,TRBV29-1,TRBD1,TRBJ1-5,14,NA
CASSNRGGEDGYTF,TGTGCCAGCAGTAATAGGGGGGGTGAGGATGGCTACACCTTC,TRBV27,NA,TRBJ1-2,14,many
CSATRLAGIQETQYF,TGCAGTGCCACTCGACTAGCGGGGATCCAAGAGACCCAGTACTTC,TRBV20-1,TRBD2,TRBJ2-5,15,NA
CASSQDRSGGPSGTIYF,TGCGCCAGCAGCCAAGATAGATCGGGGGGCCCTTCTGGCACCATATATTTT,TRBV4-3,NA,TRBJ1-3,17,few
CASSYTPLYEQYF,TGTGCCAGCAGTTACACCCCCCTGTACGAGCAGTACTTC,TRBV6-5,NA,TRBJ2-7,13,few
CASSIEGTVAGELFF,TGTGCCAGTAGTATCGAGGGGACTGTCGCCGGGGAGCTGTTTTTT,TRBV19,NA,TRBJ2-2,15,few
CASSRDGEKETQYF,TGTGCCAGCAGCCGGGACGGAGAAAAAGAGACCCAGTACTTC,TRBV12-3/TRBV12-4,NA,TRBJ2-5,14,few
CASSQELAGPYEQYF,TGTGCCAGCAGCCAAGAGCTAGCGGGGCCGTACGAGCAGTACTTC,TRBV4-2,TRBD2,TRBJ2-7,15,NA
CASSAGAGGGDTQYF,TGTGCCAGCAGCGCAGGAGCGGGGGGTGGAGATACGCAGTATTTT,TRBV9,TRBD2,TRBJ2-3,15,few
CATSRDPGPSSTDTQYF,TGTGCCACCAGCAGGGATCCGGGGCCTTCTAGCACAGATACGCAGTATTTT,TRBV15,NA,TRBJ2-3,17,few
CASSVVEGAGYGYTF,TGTGCCAGCAGCGTAGTGGAGGGGGCGGGCTATGGCTACACCTTC,TRBV9,TRBD1,TRBJ1-2,15,NA
CASSEGFDEQYF,TGTGCCAGCAGCGAGGGGTTTGACGAGCAGTACTTC,TRBV13,NA,TRBJ2-7,12,many
CASRTTANTGELFF,TGCGCCAGCAGGACGACAGCGAACACCGGGGAGCTGTTTTTT,TRBV10-1,NA,TRBJ2-2,14,NA
CASSISGTGELFF,TGTGCCAGTAGTATCTCCGGGACCGGGGAGCTGTTTTTT,TRBV19,NA,TRBJ2-2,13,NA
CASSLAYGQKSYGYTF,TGTGCCAGCAGCTTGGCGTACGGACAGAAATCCTATGGCTACACCTTC,TRBV5-5,NA,TRBJ1-2,16,many
CASSLGFPFTYEQYF,TGTGCCAGCAGCTTAGGGTTTCCTTTTACCTACGAGCAGTACTTC,TRBV5-5,NA,TRBJ2-7,15,many